This T cell receptor beta chain was sequenced for a study of OX40 agonist ivuxolimab in advanced cancers. Trimming left V 6 bases short and J 2 bases short, with 11 bases between. Germline assignment: CDR1 ENHRY and CDR2 SYGVKD. The CDR3 has 13 residues. Some clones are missing from TCRdb's copy, which holds only in-frame ones; the method was immunoSEQ multiplex PCR. The table has around 60,000 clones, roughly 84% seen once. Source: CD4+ or CD8+ T cells sorted from blood, taken in a trial of the OX40 agonist ivuxolimab. The receptor was isolated from an adult with an advanced solid tumor such as melanoma, head and neck, liver or kidney cancer. The chain carries TRBV10-3 and TRBJ2-7; D ambiguous. CDR3 bases: TGTGCCATCAGAGGCGACGGTCCCTACGAGCAGTACTTC. Translated: CAIRGDGPYEQYF.